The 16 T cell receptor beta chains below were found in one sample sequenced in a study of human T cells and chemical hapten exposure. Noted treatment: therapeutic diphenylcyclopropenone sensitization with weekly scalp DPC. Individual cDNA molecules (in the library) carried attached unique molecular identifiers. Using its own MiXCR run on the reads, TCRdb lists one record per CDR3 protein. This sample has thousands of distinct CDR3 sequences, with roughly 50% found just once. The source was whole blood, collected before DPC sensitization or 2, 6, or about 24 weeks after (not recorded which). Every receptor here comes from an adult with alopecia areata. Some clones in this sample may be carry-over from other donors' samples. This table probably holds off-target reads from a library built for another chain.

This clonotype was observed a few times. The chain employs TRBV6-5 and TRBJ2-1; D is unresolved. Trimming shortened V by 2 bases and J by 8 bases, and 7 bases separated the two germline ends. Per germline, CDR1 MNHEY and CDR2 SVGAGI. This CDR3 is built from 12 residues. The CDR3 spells CASSYGGYEQFF. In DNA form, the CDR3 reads TGTGCCAGCAGTTACGGTGGCTATGAGCAGTTCTTC.

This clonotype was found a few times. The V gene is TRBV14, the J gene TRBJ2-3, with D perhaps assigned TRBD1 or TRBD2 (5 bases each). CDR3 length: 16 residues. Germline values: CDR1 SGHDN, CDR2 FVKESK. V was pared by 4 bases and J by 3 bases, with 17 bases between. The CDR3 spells CASSRGTAGRTDTQYF. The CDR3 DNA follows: TGTGCCAGCAGCCGAGGGACCGCCGGACGGACAGATACGCAGTATTTT.

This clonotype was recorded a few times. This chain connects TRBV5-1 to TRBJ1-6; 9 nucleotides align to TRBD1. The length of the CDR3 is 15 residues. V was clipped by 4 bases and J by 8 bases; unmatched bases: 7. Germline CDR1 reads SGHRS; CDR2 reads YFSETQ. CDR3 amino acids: CASSSRGQGDSPLHF. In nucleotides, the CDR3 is TGCGCCAGCAGCAGTAGGGGACAGGGTGATTCACCCCTCCACTTT.

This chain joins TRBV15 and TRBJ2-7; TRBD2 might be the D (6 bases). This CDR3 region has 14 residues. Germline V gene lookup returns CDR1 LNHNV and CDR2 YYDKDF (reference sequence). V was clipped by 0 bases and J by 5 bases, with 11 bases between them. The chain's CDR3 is CATSRDPRGDEQYF. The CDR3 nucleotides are TGTGCCACCAGCAGAGATCCGCGGGGTGACGAGCAGTACTTC.

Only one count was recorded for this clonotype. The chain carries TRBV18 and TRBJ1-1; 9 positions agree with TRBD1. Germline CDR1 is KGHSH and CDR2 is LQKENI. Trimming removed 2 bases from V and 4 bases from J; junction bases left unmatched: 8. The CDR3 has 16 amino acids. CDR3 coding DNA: TGTGCCAGCTCACCAGGACAGGGGACGTTATCCACTGAAGCTTTCTTT. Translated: CASSPGQGTLSTEAFF.

CDR3: CSAGRTSGAGDTQYF. In DNA, the CDR3 is TGCAGTGCTGGACGGACTAGCGGTGCGGGGGATACGCAGTATTTT. The chain uses TRBV20-1 and TRBJ2-3; 10 bases fit TRBD2. V gave up 5 bases and J gave up 6 bases; unmatched junction bases: 11. The V gene's germline CDR1 is DFQATT and CDR2 SNEGSKA (reference sequence). This CDR3 comprises 15 residues.

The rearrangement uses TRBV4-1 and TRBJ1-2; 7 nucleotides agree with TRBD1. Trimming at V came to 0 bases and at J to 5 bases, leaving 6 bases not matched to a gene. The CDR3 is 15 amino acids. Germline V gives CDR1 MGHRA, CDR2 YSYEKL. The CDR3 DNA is TGCGCCAGCAGCCAAGATCTGGGGACAGCATATGGCTACACCTTC. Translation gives CASSQDLGTAYGYTF.

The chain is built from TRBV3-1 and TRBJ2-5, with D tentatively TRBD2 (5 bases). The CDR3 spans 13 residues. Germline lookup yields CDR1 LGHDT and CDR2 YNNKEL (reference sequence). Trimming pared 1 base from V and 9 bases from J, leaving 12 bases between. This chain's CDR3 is CASSQASRTAQYF. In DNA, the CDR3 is TGTGCCAGCAGCCAAGCTAGCCGTACGGCCCAGTACTTC.

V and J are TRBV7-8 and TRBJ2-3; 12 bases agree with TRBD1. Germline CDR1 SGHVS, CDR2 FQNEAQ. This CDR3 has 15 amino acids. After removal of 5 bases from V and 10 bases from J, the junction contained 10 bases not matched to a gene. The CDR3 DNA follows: TGTGCCAGCAGCCCCTCCGGGACAGGGGGCTCGGCGCAGTATTTT. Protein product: CASSPSGTGGSAQYF.

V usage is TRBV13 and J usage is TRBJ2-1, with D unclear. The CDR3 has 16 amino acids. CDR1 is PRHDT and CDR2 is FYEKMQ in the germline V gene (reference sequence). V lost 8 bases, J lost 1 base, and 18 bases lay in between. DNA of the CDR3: TGTGCCAGCTCAAGGGCGGCCGGACGATCCTACAATGAGCAGTTCTTC. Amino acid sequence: CASSRAAGRSYNEQFF.

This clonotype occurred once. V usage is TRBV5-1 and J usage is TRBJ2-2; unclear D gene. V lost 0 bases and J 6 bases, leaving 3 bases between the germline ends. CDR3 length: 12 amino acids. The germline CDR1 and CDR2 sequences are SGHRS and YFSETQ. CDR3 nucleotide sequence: TGCGCCAGCAGCTTGGGGGCCGGGGAGCTGTTTTTT. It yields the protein CASSLGAGELFF.

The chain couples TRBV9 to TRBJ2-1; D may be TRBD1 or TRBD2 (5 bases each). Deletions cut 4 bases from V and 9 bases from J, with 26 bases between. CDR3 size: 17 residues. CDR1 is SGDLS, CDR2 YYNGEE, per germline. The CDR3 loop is CASSPTNYRSGGSEQFF. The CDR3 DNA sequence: TGTGCCAGCAGCCCAACGAATTACAGGTCTGGAGGTTCTGAGCAGTTCTTC.

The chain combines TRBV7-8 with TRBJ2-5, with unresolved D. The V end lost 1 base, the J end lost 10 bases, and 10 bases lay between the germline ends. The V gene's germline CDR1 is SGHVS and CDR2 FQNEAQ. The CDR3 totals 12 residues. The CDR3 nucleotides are TGTGCCAGCAGCTTAGATCGTTCCAGCCAGTACTTC. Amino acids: CASSLDRSSQYF. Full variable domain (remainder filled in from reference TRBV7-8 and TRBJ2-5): GAGVSQSPRYKVAKRGQDVALRCDPISGHVSLFWYQQALGQGPEFLTYFQNEAQLDKSGLPSDRFFAERPEGSVSTLKIQRTQQEDSAVYLCASSLDRSSQYFGPGTRLLVL.

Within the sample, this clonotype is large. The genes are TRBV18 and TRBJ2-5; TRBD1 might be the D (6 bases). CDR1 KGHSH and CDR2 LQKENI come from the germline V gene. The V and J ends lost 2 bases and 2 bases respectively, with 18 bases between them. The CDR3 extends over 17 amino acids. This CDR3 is CASSPSSDSSTQETQYF. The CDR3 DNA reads TGTGCCAGCTCACCATCCTCGGACAGTAGTACTCAAGAGACCCAGTACTTC.

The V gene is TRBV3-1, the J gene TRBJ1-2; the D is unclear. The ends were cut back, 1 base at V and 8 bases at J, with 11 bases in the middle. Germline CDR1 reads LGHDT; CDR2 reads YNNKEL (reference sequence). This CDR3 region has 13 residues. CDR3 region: CASSQANLGGYTF. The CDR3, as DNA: TGTGCCAGCAGCCAAGCCAACCTTGGGGGCTACACCTTC.

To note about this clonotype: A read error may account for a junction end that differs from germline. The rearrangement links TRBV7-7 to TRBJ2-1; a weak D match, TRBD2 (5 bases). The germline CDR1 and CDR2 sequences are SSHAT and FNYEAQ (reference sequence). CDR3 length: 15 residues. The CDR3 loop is CASSLVGSSYNEQFF. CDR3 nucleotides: TGTGCTAGCAGCTTAGTGGGGAGCTCCTACAATGAGCAGTTCTTC.